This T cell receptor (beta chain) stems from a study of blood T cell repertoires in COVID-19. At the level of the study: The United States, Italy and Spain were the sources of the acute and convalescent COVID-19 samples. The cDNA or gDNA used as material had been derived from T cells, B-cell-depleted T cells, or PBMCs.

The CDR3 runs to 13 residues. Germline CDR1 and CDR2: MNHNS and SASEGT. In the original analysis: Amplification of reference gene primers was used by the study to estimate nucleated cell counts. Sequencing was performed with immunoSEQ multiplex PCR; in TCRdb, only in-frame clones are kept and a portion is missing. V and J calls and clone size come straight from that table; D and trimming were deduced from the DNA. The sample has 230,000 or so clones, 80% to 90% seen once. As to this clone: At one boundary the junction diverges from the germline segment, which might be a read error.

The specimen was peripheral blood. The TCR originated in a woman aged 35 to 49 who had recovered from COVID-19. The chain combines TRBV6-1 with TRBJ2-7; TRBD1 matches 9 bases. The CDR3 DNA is TGTGCCAGCAGTGAAGCGGAGGGGACAGGGAAAGTCTTC. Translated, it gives CASSEAEGTGKVF.